This record concerns one T cell receptor (beta chain) sequence. Original data processing: Amplified reference gene primers provided the basis for estimating nucleated cell counts. The method was immunoSEQ multiplex PCR; TCRdb's version includes in-frame clones alone and lacks a portion of them. V and J calls and clone size come straight from that table; D and trimming were deduced from the DNA. This table holds some 320,000 clones, roughly nine tenths found once. The source of the sample is a study of blood T cell repertoires in COVID-19. Across the study: Sites across the United States, Italy and Spain contributed samples from acute and convalescent COVID-19.

CDR3 length equals 15 residues. V was shortened by 3 bases and J by 8 bases, with 20 bases between the two germline ends. Germline values: CDR1 SGHNT, CDR2 YYREEE (reference sequence). V gene TRBV5-4 combines with J gene TRBJ1-2; D unclear. This sequence was found in a man aged 55 to 70 who had recovered from COVID-19. Sequencing was done on a sample of PBMCs or T cells enriched from blood (not recorded which). The CDR3 region is CASSWELIQEEGYTF. CDR3 nucleotide sequence: TGTGCCAGCAGCTGGGAGCTGATTCAAGAGGAGGGCTACACCTTC.